The 20 T cell receptor beta chains below all came from one sample that was sequenced in a study of radiotherapy plus CTLA-4 blockade in lung cancer. Repertoires were generated with immunoSEQ multiplex PCR, while TCRdb's copy carries only in-frame clones and drops some. The table includes 60,000 to 85,000 clones, around 90% detected once. The starting material was peripheral blood, obtained from a patient treated with radiotherapy plus ipilimumab. The receptor source for this set is a human donor with non-small cell lung cancer who had stable disease on radiotherapy plus ipilimumab.

The chain joins TRBV28 to TRBJ2-7; D not certain. V lost 5 bases to trimming and J lost 1 base, with 18 bases between them. The CDR3 covers 16 residues. Germline V lookup: CDR1 MDHEN, CDR2 SYDVKM. CDR3 sequence: CASSLNLATLSYEQYF. Written as DNA, the CDR3 is TGTGCCAGCAGTCTTAACTTGGCTACCCTGTCCTACGAGCAGTACTTC.

The chain uses TRBV29-1 and TRBJ1-1, with D tentatively TRBD1 (6 bases). The CDR3 loop spans 11 amino acids. V lost 6 bases, J lost 11 bases, and 16 bases lay in between. The V gene's germline CDR1 is SQVTM and CDR2 ANQGSEA. The DNA of the CDR3 is TGCAGCGTAGAGTCTACAGGGACGGCTTTCTTT. It yields the protein CSVESTGTAFF.

The CDR3 nucleotides are TGCGCCAGCAGCTTAATAGCGCCCGGGGAGACCCAGTACTTC. Translation gives CASSLIAPGETQYF. The chain is built from TRBV5-1 and TRBJ2-5; D is possibly TRBD2 (5 bases). Deletions cut 2 bases from V and 5 bases from J, with 13 bases between. CDR3 size: 14 residues. CDR1 and CDR2 (germline): SGHRS, YFSETQ.

V gene TRBV11-3 combines with J gene TRBJ2-7, with 7 bases aligning to TRBD1. Germline V CDR1 and CDR2: SGHNT, YENEEA. J gave up 3 bases and V 5 bases, and 13 bases lay outside the gene matches. The CDR3 consists of 16 residues. The CDR3 loop reads CASSQGAGGKGYEQYF. CDR3 nucleotides: TGTGCCAGCAGCCAAGGTGCAGGGGGAAAGGGCTACGAGCAGTACTTC.

With respect to this clone: In the same sample, other DNA sequences code for this CDR3. This rearrangement joins TRBV30 to TRBJ2-7; 9 bases fit TRBD1. Trimming took 5 bases from V and 6 from J; bases not matched to a gene: 8. Germline CDR1 GTSNPN, CDR2 SVGIG (reference sequence). This CDR3 comprises 13 residues. The CDR3 loop reads CAWGRDRVGEQYF. In DNA, the CDR3 is TGTGCCTGGGGGCGGGACAGGGTGGGCGAGCAGTACTTC.

This chain uses TRBV5-1 with TRBJ2-3, with 9 bases that match TRBD1. V shed 4 bases and J 4 bases; nucleotides not matched to a gene: 7. The CDR3 consists of 15 residues. Per germline, CDR1 SGHRS and CDR2 YFSETQ. In DNA, the CDR3 is TGCGCCAGCAGCGCCGGGACAGGGACAGCAGATACGCAGTATTTT. Encoded protein: CASSAGTGTADTQYF.

The rearrangement uses TRBV5-4 and TRBJ2-5; D ambiguous. The CDR3 is 16 amino acids. CDR1 is SGHNT, CDR2 YYREEE, per germline (reference sequence). V was pared by 4 bases and J by 4 bases, with 20 bases between. The CDR3 loop is CASSIGPPGYAETQYF. The CDR3 DNA reads as TGTGCCAGCAGCATCGGGCCGCCTGGGTATGCAGAGACCCAGTACTTC.

The chain employs TRBV19 and TRBJ1-4; D call uncertain. V dropped 5 bases and J dropped 7 bases, with 5 bases sitting between them. The CDR3 is 11 amino acids. Germline lookup yields CDR1 LNHDA and CDR2 SQIVND (reference sequence). The CDR3 sequence: CASSSTEKLFF. The CDR3 coding sequence is TGTGCCAGTAGTTCTACTGAAAAACTGTTTTTT.

This clone has just a few counts. The genes are TRBV5-6 and TRBJ2-1, with 12 bases fitting TRBD2. In germline, CDR1 is SGHDT, CDR2 YYEEEE. The length of the CDR3 is 16 residues. Trimming at V came to 0 bases and at J to 8 bases, leaving 6 bases not matched to a gene. The CDR3 here is CASSLVTSGRIDEQFF. CDR3 DNA sequence: TGTGCCAGCAGCTTGGTAACTAGCGGGAGGATAGATGAGCAGTTCTTC.

The chain employs TRBV6-6 and TRBJ2-7; 9 bases are shared with TRBD2. V was pared by 7 bases and J by 0 bases, with 7 bases of the junction left unmatched. Germline CDR1 MNHNY, CDR2 SVGAGI (reference sequence). CDR3 size: 15 residues. The CDR3 region has the DNA TGTGCCAGCACGGACCCTAGCGGGACCTCCTACGAGCAGTACTTC. Protein sequence: CASTDPSGTSYEQYF.

The chain is built from TRBV6-1 and TRBJ1-5; D perhaps matches TRBD1 (6 bases). Germline assignment: CDR1 MNHNS and CDR2 SASEGT. The CDR3 extends over 14 amino acids. V was clipped by 4 bases and J by 5 bases, with 12 bases between them. The CDR3 DNA is TGTGCCAGCAGTGTTGCAGGGGCTCATCAGCCCCAGCATTTT. Translation: CASSVAGAHQPQHF.

The genes are TRBV25-1 and TRBJ1-4; a possible D gene is TRBD1 (5 bases). Germline lookup yields CDR1 MGHDK and CDR2 SYGVNS. The CDR3 covers 12 residues. The V gene lost 7 bases and the J gene lost 15 bases, with 18 bases spanning the gap. The CDR3 sequence: CASTGGTARLFF. The CDR3 coding sequence is TGTGCCAGCACCGGGGGGACCGCCAGGTTGTTTTTT.

The rearrangement uses TRBV5-6 and TRBJ2-1, with unresolved D. The V gene's germline CDR1 is SGHDT and CDR2 YYEEEE. This CDR3 spans 13 amino acids. Trimming removed 3 bases from V and 6 bases from J, with 10 bases in between. The CDR3 region is CASSSAYSNEQFF. CDR3 DNA: TGTGCCAGCAGCTCCGCGTACAGCAATGAGCAGTTCTTC.

The CDR3 DNA is TGTGCCAGCAGTCCGGACAGAGGCAGCTCCTACGAGCAGTACTTC. It encodes CASSPDRGSSYEQYF. The chain has TRBV6-1 and TRBJ2-7, with TRBD1 as a possible D gene (6 bases). The V gene's germline CDR1 is MNHNS and CDR2 SASEGT. The CDR3 extends over 15 amino acids. V lost 5 bases and J lost 0, with 14 bases in between.

V is TRBV6-4 and J is TRBJ2-2; no clear D gene. V lost 0 bases and J lost 5, with 7 bases in between. Germline assignment: CDR1 MRHNA and CDR2 SNTAGT. The CDR3 consists of 14 residues. The CDR3 protein is CASSDSMGTGELFF. The CDR3, as DNA: TGTGCCAGCAGTGACTCGATGGGGACCGGGGAGCTGTTTTTT.

The chain uses TRBV10-3 and TRBJ2-1; possible D gene TRBD1, 6 bases. The CDR3 length is 14 residues. Germline V gene sequence: CDR1 ENHRY, CDR2 SYGVKD. V was shortened by 5 bases and J by 2 bases, with 10 bases between the two germline ends. The CDR3 is CAISTGTTYNEQFF. CDR3 nucleotide sequence: TGTGCCATCAGTACCGGGACAACCTACAATGAGCAGTTCTTC.

J is TRBJ2-3 and V is TRBV2; the match to TRBD2 covers 9 bases. Trimming at V came to 3 bases and at J to 3 bases, leaving 4 bases not matched to a gene. The CDR3 totals 15 residues. Germline V gene data show CDR1 as SNHLY and CDR2 as FYNNEI. CDR3: CASSDPAGGTDTQYF. The CDR3 nucleotides read TGTGCCAGCAGTGATCCAGCGGGAGGTACAGATACGCAGTATTTT.

The gene calls are TRBV28 and TRBJ2-7, with D perhaps matching TRBD1 or TRBD2 (5 bases each). Trimming removed 2 bases from V and 0 bases from J, with 11 bases in between. This CDR3 is 15 amino acids long. Germline V gene lookup returns CDR1 MDHEN and CDR2 SYDVKM. The CDR3 spells CASSLPGTNSYEQYF. CDR3 bases: TGTGCCAGCAGTTTACCGGGGACCAACTCCTACGAGCAGTACTTC.

This chain links TRBV4-2 with TRBJ2-3; TRBD2 agrees at 7 bases. The CDR3 runs 18 residues. The germline gives CDR1 LGHNA, CDR2 YNFKEQ. The V gene end was trimmed by 0 bases and the J gene end by 2 bases; junction bases not matched to a gene: 11. CDR3 protein: CASSQDLSASGNTDTQYF. The CDR3 region has the DNA TGTGCCAGCAGCCAAGATCTATCGGCTAGCGGTAACACAGATACGCAGTATTTT.

The chain combines TRBV28 with TRBJ2-5; TRBD1 matches at 9 bases. Unmatched junction bases numbered 5, after V lost 4 bases and J lost 2 bases. The CDR3 loop spans 15 amino acids. Germline V lookup: CDR1 MDHEN, CDR2 SYDVKM. The chain's CDR3 is CASSSRDRAQETQYF. CDR3 DNA sequence: TGTGCCAGCAGTTCACGGGACAGGGCTCAAGAGACCCAGTACTTC.